These 19 T cell receptor beta chains came from one sample sequenced in a study of T cell clonotyping in hematopoietic cell transplantation. Noted time point: recipient sample about 28 days before transplant, after cytoreduction. Sequenced by immunoSEQ multiplex PCR; TCRdb stores in-frame clones only, minus some. The top ten hold approximately 2.8% of the sample, which has tens of thousands of clones, around 85% seen once. Sequencing was performed on peripheral blood mononuclear cells, taken before stem cell transplant. Receptor source: a man aged 55 to 70 with acute myeloid leukemia. Some clones in this sample may be carry-over from other donors' samples.

J is TRBJ1-6 and V is TRBV5-4; D unresolved. The V end was cut by 0 bases, the J end by 10 bases, with 14 bases between. The CDR3 consists of 15 residues. Germline values: CDR1 SGHNT, CDR2 YYREEE (reference sequence). In nucleotides, the CDR3 is TGTGCCAGCAGCTTGGACCTAGGGATGGTGTCACCCCTCCACTTT. It specifies CASSLDLGMVSPLHF.

The chain links TRBV19 to TRBJ1-3, with D perhaps TRBD1 (5 bases). The germline V gene has CDR1 LNHDA and CDR2 SQIVND (reference sequence). The germline V and J ends were trimmed by 4 bases and 0 bases, with 7 bases remaining between them. The CDR3 has 14 residues. This chain's CDR3 is CASSTGNSGNTIYF. The CDR3 coding sequence is TGTGCCAGTAGTACAGGGAACTCTGGAAACACCATATATTTT.

J is TRBJ1-5 and V is TRBV10-3; D might be TRBD1 (5 bases). This CDR3 has 17 residues. The germline V and J ends were trimmed by 3 bases and 0 bases, with 15 bases remaining between them. Germline CDR1 reads ENHRY; CDR2 reads SYGVKD. The chain's CDR3 is CAISDKGGGYSNQPQHF. The DNA of the CDR3 is TGTGCCATCAGTGATAAGGGCGGGGGTTATAGCAATCAGCCCCAGCATTTT.

The CDR3 reads CASLTSGGGGTDTQYF. Here the CDR3 DNA reads TGTGCCAGCCTCACTAGCGGTGGAGGGGGCACAGATACGCAGTATTTT. The chain uses TRBV2 and TRBJ2-3, with 8 positions matching TRBD2. Germline V gives CDR1 SNHLY, CDR2 FYNNEI. V lost 8 bases to trimming and J lost 1 base; unmatched junction nucleotides: 11. CDR3 length: 16 residues. The whole variable domain, filled in from reference TRBV2 and TRBJ2-3, reads EPEVTQTPSHQVTQMGQEVILRCVPISNHLYFYWYRQILGQKVEFLVSFYNNEISEKSEIFDDQFSVERPDGSNFTLKIRSTKLEDSAMYFCASLTSGGGGTDTQYFGPGTRLTVL.

The rearrangement uses TRBV28 and TRBJ2-7; 8 bases match TRBD1. The CDR3 length is 14 residues. Germline CDR1 and CDR2: MDHEN and SYDVKM. V was pared by 7 bases and J by 5 bases, with 10 bases of the junction left unmatched. The CDR3 spells CASTLARTGNEQYF. CDR3 nucleotides: TGTGCCAGCACCCTCGCTCGGACAGGGAACGAGCAGTACTTC.

CDR3 protein: CASSQSWGAKQYF. CDR3 bases: TGTGCCAGCAGCCAGTCCTGGGGGGCCAAGCAGTACTTC. The genes are TRBV4-2 and TRBJ2-7; D could derive from TRBD1 or TRBD2 (6 bases each). The CDR3 is 13 residues long. Looked up from germline, CDR1 is LGHNA and CDR2 is YNFKEQ. V was trimmed by 3 bases and J by 8 bases, leaving 14 bases between them.

CDR3 DNA sequence: TGCGCCAGCAGCTGGACCCCAGGGGAGGGGGCCGGGGAGCTGTTTTTT. This codes for CASSWTPGEGAGELFF. The rearrangement uses TRBV5-1 and TRBJ2-2, with TRBD2 as a possible D gene (7 bases). CDR1 and CDR2 from the germline V gene are SGHRS and YFSETQ. This CDR3 region has 16 residues. V lost 3 bases and J lost 6, with 18 bases in between.

V and J are TRBV7-2 and TRBJ2-3, with 7 bases fitting TRBD2. The CDR3 spans 16 residues. CDR1 and CDR2 (germline): SGHTA, FQGNSA. V lost 1 base to trimming and J lost 10 bases; unmatched junction nucleotides: 14. CDR3 DNA sequence: TGTGCCAGCAGCTTAGTAGGCGGGGGACCCCGTCGGGCGCAGTATTTT. Translating it yields CASSLVGGGPRRAQYF.

This clone was counted only a few times. This chain's CDR3 is CASSLAPGLATGELFF. The CDR3 bases are TGTGCCAGCAGCTTAGCTCCGGGACTCGCTACCGGGGAGCTGTTTTTT. The chain links TRBV7-8 to TRBJ2-2; D perhaps matches TRBD2 (6 bases). The germline V and J ends were trimmed by 0 bases and 5 bases, with 13 bases remaining between them. This CDR3 spans 16 amino acids. Germline V gene lookup returns CDR1 SGHVS and CDR2 FQNEAQ.

The gene calls are TRBV25-1 and TRBJ2-2; perhaps TRBD1 as D (6 bases). The germline gives CDR1 MGHDK, CDR2 SYGVNS. V was clipped by 8 bases and J by 0 bases, with 13 bases between them. This CDR3 contains 15 residues. The CDR3 nucleotides are TGTGCCAGCCGACTTGGGACACCGAACACCGGGGAGCTGTTTTTT. Translation: CASRLGTPNTGELFF.

The gene calls are TRBV7-6 and TRBJ2-7, with 9 bases identical to TRBD1. The J segment lost 3 bases and the V segment lost 4 bases, leaving 10 bases of the junction unmatched. The germline CDR1 and CDR2 sequences are SGHVS and FNYEAQ. This CDR3 comprises 16 residues. The CDR3 bases are TGTGCCAGCAGCTCGGGCCGGGACAGGGTCCACTACGAGCAGTACTTC. Protein sequence: CASSSGRDRVHYEQYF.

The J gene is TRBJ2-3, the V gene TRBV9; 7 bases line up with TRBD1. Germline CDR1 and CDR2: SGDLS and YYNGEE. The V and J ends lost 3 bases and 6 bases, in that order; junction bases with no gene match: 7. The CDR3 spans 14 residues. In nucleotides, the CDR3 is TGTGCCAGCAGCGCCCAAGGGGGCTCGGATACGCAGTATTTT. Its translation: CASSAQGGSDTQYF. The whole variable domain, filled in from reference TRBV9 and TRBJ2-3, reads DSGVTQTPKHLITATGQRVTLRCSPRSGDLSVYWYQQSLDQGLQFLIQYYNGEERAKGNILERFSAQQFPDLHSELNLSSLELGDSALYFCASSAQGGSDTQYFGPGTRLTVL.

The rearrangement uses TRBV7-9 and TRBJ1-4; 7 bases align to TRBD1. The CDR3 has 16 amino acids. Trimming at V came to 1 base and at J to 2 bases, leaving 4 bases not matched to a gene. Per germline, CDR1 SEHNR and CDR2 FQNEAQ (reference sequence). The CDR3 DNA reads as TGTGCCAGCAGCTTAGGGTGGGGACAGACTAATGAAAAACTGTTTTTT. Residues: CASSLGWGQTNEKLFF. Full variable domain (remainder filled in from reference TRBV7-9 and TRBJ1-4): DTGVSQNPRHKITKRGQNVTFRCDPISEHNRLYWYRQTLGQGPEFLTYFQNEAQLEKSRLLSDRFSAERPKGSFSTLEIQRTEQGDSAMYLCASSLGWGQTNEKLFFGSGTQLSVL.

The chain's CDR3 is CASRDRESNSPLHF. The CDR3 nucleotides are TGTGCCAGCAGGGACAGGGAGAGTAATTCACCCCTCCACTTT. V is TRBV7-3 and J is TRBJ1-6, with 8 bases lining up with TRBD1. This CDR3 region has 14 residues. V lost 6 bases to trimming and J lost 6 bases; unmatched junction nucleotides: 4. Germline CDR1 reads SGHTA; CDR2 reads FQGTGA.

Comments on this clone: A junction boundary mismatches the germline segment, possibly from a read error. CDR3 loop: CASSLERTTDTQYF. DNA for the CDR3: TGTGCCAGCAGCCTAGAACGTACAACAGATACGCAGTATTTT. This sequence joins TRBV11-3 and TRBJ2-3; D unclear. The CDR3 totals 14 residues. Germline V gives CDR1 SGHNT, CDR2 YENEEA. Looking up the rest from reference TRBV11-3 and TRBJ2-3 gives the full variable domain: EAGVVQSPRYKIIEKKQPVAFWCNPISGHNTLYWYLQNLGQGPELLIRYENEEAVDDSQLPKDRFSAERLKGVDSTLKIQPAELGDSAVYLCASSLERTTDTQYFGPGTRLTVL.

The chain couples TRBV29-1 to TRBJ1-1; 7 nucleotides agree with TRBD1. V shed 4 bases and J 4 bases; nucleotides not matched to a gene: 3. The CDR3 is made up of 12 amino acids. CDR1 and CDR2 from the germline V gene are SQVTM and ANQGSEA. This chain's CDR3 is CSVADRFTEAFF. Here the CDR3 DNA reads TGCAGCGTTGCGGACAGGTTCACTGAAGCTTTCTTT. The variable domain in full, with the rest retrieved from reference TRBV29-1 and TRBJ1-1, is SAVISQKPSRDICQRGTSLTIQCQVDSQVTMMFWYRQQPGQSLTLIATANQGSEATYESGFVIDKFPISRPNLTFSTLTVSNMSPEDSSIYLCSVADRFTEAFFGQGTRLTVV.

This clone occurred once. V gene TRBV6-5 combines with J gene TRBJ2-7; 9 nucleotides agree with TRBD2. This CDR3 region has 14 residues. Trimming removed 5 bases from V and 7 bases from J; junction bases left unmatched: 9. Germline V gives CDR1 MNHEY, CDR2 SVGAGI. The CDR3 DNA is TGTGCCAGCAGTGGGCTAGCGGGGTTCGGAGAGCAGTACTTC. Amino acid sequence: CASSGLAGFGEQYF.

The chain carries TRBV29-1 and TRBJ2-7; 15 bases match TRBD2. CDR1 and CDR2 (germline): SQVTM, ANQGSEA. The CDR3 totals 15 residues. V lost 7 bases to trimming and J lost 4 bases; unmatched junction nucleotides: 8. CDR3 in DNA: TGCAGCGGCGAAGGGACTAGCGGGGGGATATACGAGCAGTACTTC. Amino acid sequence: CSGEGTSGGIYEQYF.

The rearrangement links TRBV2 to TRBJ2-3; TRBD1 is a possible D gene (7 bases). With 6 bases removed from V and 0 bases from J, the gap between germline ends came to 13 bases. The CDR3 is made up of 15 amino acids. Germline CDR1 SNHLY, CDR2 FYNNEI. The CDR3 DNA follows: TGTGCCAGCAGCCCCAGGGGGGTTAGCACAGATACGCAGTATTTT. It specifies CASSPRGVSTDTQYF.